Below are 22 T cell receptor beta chains sequenced from a single sample in a study of T cells expressing NK-cell markers. TCRdb re-called the 5' RACE reads; every CDR3 protein appears as one record, without DNA. The table for this sample gives 550,000 or so distinct CDR3 sequences. The sample was blood T cells: a sorted CD56 or NKG2C T cell subset, CD4+ or CD8+ T cells, or bulk PBMC T cells (not recorded which). All receptors derive from a man aged 18 to 29 in good health.

The genes are TRBV20-1 and TRBJ2-3; no DNA is available, so the TRBD2 call from TCRdb remains unchecked. The CDR3 totals 16 residues. Germline CDR1 reads DFQATT; CDR2 reads SNEGSKA (reference sequence). The CDR3 here is CSADPRTSAYTDTQYF.

The rearrangement uses TRBV6-5 and TRBJ1-2; the D call of TRBD1 rests on TCRdb alone, since no DNA is present to check it. CDR1 is MNHEY and CDR2 is SVGAGI in the germline V gene. The CDR3 is 12 amino acids. The CDR3 sequence: CASSSTGVGYTF.

V gene TRBV12-3 or TRBV12-4 combines with J gene TRBJ2-3; TCRdb calls TRBD1, which cannot be checked without DNA. The CDR3 consists of 15 residues. The CDR3 sequence: CASSAWTGSRDTQYF.

V usage is TRBV18 and J usage is TRBJ2-7; TCRdb picks TRBD1, but there is no DNA to check that call. Germline V lookup: CDR1 KGHSH, CDR2 LQKENI. The CDR3 is 15 amino acids. The CDR3 sequence: CASSPGTGVSGEQYF.

The chain recombines TRBV12-3 or TRBV12-4 with TRBJ1-6; TCRdb calls TRBD1, which cannot be checked without DNA. The CDR3 has 16 residues. CDR3 loop: CASSLGGVGSGSPLHF.

The chain employs TRBV6-5 and TRBJ2-3; there is no DNA to check the TCRdb D call of TRBD2. CDR3 length: 17 residues. Germline-derived CDR1 and CDR2 are MNHEY and SVGAGI. This CDR3 reads CASSYSSAGDFTDTQYF.

V is TRBV20-1 and J is TRBJ2-4. The CDR3 is 12 amino acids. Germline loops: CDR1 DFQATT, CDR2 SNEGSKA (reference sequence). The CDR3 sequence: CSVVGAKNIQYF.

The chain uses TRBV5-6 and TRBJ2-7. This CDR3 spans 14 amino acids. CDR1 and CDR2 (germline): SGHDT, YYEEEE. The CDR3 spells CASSSMMSSYEQYF.

The chain couples TRBV7-8 to TRBJ2-3; TCRdb picks TRBD1, but there is no DNA to check that call. The germline CDR1 and CDR2 sequences are SGHVS and FQNEAQ. The CDR3 runs to 17 residues. The CDR3 reads CASSSWRLGRHGDTQYF.

The chain is built from TRBV6-2 or TRBV6-3 and TRBJ2-7; TCRdb picks TRBD2, but there is no DNA to check that call. The CDR3 extends over 18 amino acids. Germline CDR1 is MNHEY and CDR2 is SVGEGT. The chain's CDR3 is CASSSQYAGAGALLEQYF.

V is TRBV20-1 and J is TRBJ2-5; TCRdb's D gene call, TRBD1, goes unchecked for lack of DNA. Germline CDR1 DFQATT, CDR2 SNEGSKA (reference sequence). The CDR3 totals 14 residues. CDR3 residues: CSASVPEVGETQYF.

This sequence joins TRBV20-1 and TRBJ2-5; checking the TCRdb D call of TRBD1 is not possible without DNA. CDR3 size: 14 residues. Germline V gene lookup returns CDR1 DFQATT and CDR2 SNEGSKA (reference sequence). CDR3 in amino acids: CSAIEVGPQETQYF.

V usage is TRBV15 and J usage is TRBJ2-7; TCRdb's D call of TRBD1 is untestable without DNA. Germline-derived CDR1 and CDR2 are LNHNV and YYDKDF (reference sequence). This CDR3 contains 18 residues. The CDR3 sequence is CATSRDPPSRAATYEQYF.

The chain carries TRBV5-1 and TRBJ2-3; TCRdb indicates TRBD2, and absent DNA this call remains unverified. This CDR3 is 15 amino acids long. CDR1 is SGHRS, CDR2 YFSETQ, per germline. The CDR3 loop reads CASSFGGSSTDTQYF.

V is TRBV6-2 or TRBV6-3 and J is TRBJ2-1; TCRdb lists TRBD2, though no DNA is available to test this call. Germline V gene data show CDR1 as MNHEY and CDR2 as SVGEGT. This CDR3 has 15 amino acids. The CDR3 protein is CASNLWDSDYNEQFF.

The chain links TRBV4-1 to TRBJ2-3; TCRdb's D call of TRBD2 is untestable without DNA. This CDR3 comprises 18 residues. From germline, CDR1 is MGHRA and CDR2 YSYEKL. CDR3 protein: CASSQVETGGRDGDTQYF.

Here the CDR3 reads CASSVTSAHETQYF. The rearrangement links TRBV9 to TRBJ2-5. CDR1 is SGDLS and CDR2 is YYNGEE in the germline V gene. This CDR3 has 14 amino acids.

The chain combines TRBV20-1 with TRBJ2-1; there is no DNA to check the TCRdb D call of TRBD2. Germline values: CDR1 DFQATT, CDR2 SNEGSKA (reference sequence). The CDR3 has 15 amino acids. CDR3 residues: CSASLAGVVLYEQFF.

V and J are TRBV7-9 and TRBJ2-3; TCRdb gives TRBD1 as the D gene, but with no DNA this cannot be confirmed. Per the germline V gene, CDR1 is SEHNR and CDR2 is FQNEAQ (reference sequence). CDR3 length: 15 residues. CDR3 loop: CASSFKGTGTDTQYF.

This rearrangement joins TRBV6-2 or TRBV6-3 to TRBJ2-4; the D call of TRBD2 rests on TCRdb alone, since no DNA is present to check it. Germline V CDR1 and CDR2: MNHEY, SVGEGT. The CDR3 sequence is 16 residues long. CDR3 protein: CASSFRTSGRKNIQYF.

This chain connects TRBV28 to TRBJ2-1; TCRdb calls TRBD2, which cannot be checked without DNA. Germline CDR1 is MDHEN and CDR2 is SYDVKM. The CDR3 spans 18 residues. The CDR3 region is CASSPTKNRDWTYNEQFF.

This rearrangement joins TRBV7-9 to TRBJ2-1; TCRdb reports TRBD1, a call that lacks DNA to check it against. CDR1 is SEHNR and CDR2 is FQNEAQ in the germline V gene (reference sequence). The CDR3 is made up of 16 amino acids. The CDR3 protein is CASSSLRTGTYNEQFF.